The 21 T cell receptor beta chains listed next were all sequenced from one sample in a study of T cell changes during pregnancy in multiple sclerosis (dated 2019 in TCRdb). Library preparation was by the immunoSEQ multiplex PCR assay. Sourced from immuneACCESS, this table was stored by TCRdb with only in-frame sequences that have V and J called. A share of the clones is absent; for the studies checked, an unresolved V gene accounts for under half, and the remainder has no known explanation. This sample holds some 60,000 clones; 89% were observed only once. The ten largest account for around 1.8% of the sample. Specimen: peripheral blood, collected after pregnancy. The receptors stem from a female donor with multiple sclerosis, enrolled in a pregnancy study.

V and J are TRBV5-1 and TRBJ2-2; D perhaps matches TRBD2 (6 bases). This CDR3 has 18 residues. Germline V CDR1 and CDR2: SGHRS, YFSETQ. Deletions cut 0 bases from V and 6 bases from J, with 21 bases between. CDR3 nucleotides: TGCGCCAGCAGCTTGGCCTCAGTTTATCTCGGGGGTCCCGGGGAGCTGTTTTTT. Translated, it gives CASSLASVYLGGPGELFF.

This clone was observed once. V is TRBV7-8 and J is TRBJ1-1; 7 positions agree with TRBD1. The CDR3 is 17 amino acids. Germline-derived CDR1 and CDR2 are SGHVS and FQNEAQ. V lost 3 bases, J lost 5 bases, and 15 bases stayed unmatched. The CDR3 loop is CASSLQGEGYFSTEAFF. The CDR3 coding sequence is TGTGCCAGCAGCTTGCAGGGGGAAGGATATTTTTCGACTGAAGCTTTCTTT.

The chain couples TRBV30 to TRBJ2-1, with 9 bases matching TRBD2. V was pared by 1 base and J by 6 bases, with 4 bases of the junction left unmatched. CDR3 length: 14 residues. Germline V gene lookup returns CDR1 GTSNPN and CDR2 SVGIG (reference sequence). This chain's CDR3 is CAWSGGLALNEQFF. The CDR3 nucleotides are TGTGCCTGGAGTGGGGGACTAGCCCTCAATGAGCAGTTCTTC.

The V and J genes are TRBV6-5 and TRBJ2-5; 11 bases map to TRBD1. Germline trimming cut 3 bases from V and 3 bases from J; bases unmatched to any gene: 3. This CDR3 has 15 residues. The germline CDR1 and CDR2 sequences are MNHEY and SVGAGI. In nucleotides, the CDR3 is TGTGCCAGCAGTTATACGGGACAGGGGGAAGAGACCCAGTACTTC. It encodes CASSYTGQGEETQYF.

The chain carries TRBV5-5 and TRBJ1-1; 7 nucleotides align to TRBD1. Trimming cost V 7 bases and J 3 bases; bases outside gene matches: 12. The V gene's germline CDR1 is SGHKS and CDR2 YYEKEE (reference sequence). This CDR3 spans 15 amino acids. The CDR3 DNA sequence: TGTGCCAGCTGCCGAGGGGGCGGGGTAGACACTGAAGCTTTCTTT. Its protein is CASCRGGGVDTEAFF.

The chain's CDR3 is CASSKDSMREQYF. DNA for the CDR3: TGTGCCAGCAGCAAAGATTCAATGAGGGAGCAGTACTTC. The chain carries TRBV21-1 and TRBJ2-7; the table gives TRBD2 as D, unverified against the DNA. TRBV21-1 is annotated as a pseudogene. The CDR3 is 13 amino acids.

This sequence joins TRBV11-2 and TRBJ2-5; a weak D match, TRBD2 (5 bases). Trimming pared 4 bases from V and 1 base from J, leaving 7 bases between. Germline values: CDR1 SGHAT, CDR2 FQNNGV. The CDR3 spans 13 residues. CDR3 bases: TGTGCCAGCAGCTCGGGATTCCAAGAGACCCAGTACTTC. This codes for CASSSGFQETQYF.

The genes are TRBV5-1 and TRBJ2-5, with 12 bases fitting TRBD2. CDR3 length: 15 residues. Trimming removed 3 bases from V and 5 bases from J; junction bases left unmatched: 5. The V gene's germline CDR1 is SGHRS and CDR2 YFSETQ. CDR3 in DNA: TGCGCCAGCAGCTGGCCTAGCGGGGGGGCGGAGACCCAGTACTTC. Its protein product is CASSWPSGGAETQYF.

The chain is built from TRBV13 and TRBJ2-3; 7 bases are a match to TRBD2. J lost 4 bases, V lost 10 bases, and 14 bases had no gene match. From germline, CDR1 is PRHDT and CDR2 FYEKMQ (reference sequence). The CDR3 contains 15 residues. The DNA of the CDR3 is TGTGCCACAGCTAGGTGGGCGGGGGTGCCAGATACGCAGTATTTT. Protein: CATARWAGVPDTQYF. Based on the CDR3 plus reference TRBV13 and TRBJ2-3, the full variable domain is AAGVIQSPRHLIKEKRETATLKCYPIPRHDTVYWYQQGPGQDPQFLISFYEKMQSDKGSIPDRFSAQQFSDYHSELNMSSLELGDSALYFCATARWAGVPDTQYFGPGTRLTVL.

The rearrangement links TRBV15 to TRBJ1-4; 7 nucleotides line up with TRBD1. Per the germline V gene, CDR1 is LNHNV and CDR2 is YYDKDF (reference sequence). Trimming removed 1 base from V and 5 bases from J; junction bases left unmatched: 4. There are 15 residues in the CDR3. The CDR3 DNA is TGTGCCACCAGCAGAGGGGACAGAGAAAATGAAAAACTGTTTTTT. Its protein product is CATSRGDRENEKLFF.

V and J are TRBV15 and TRBJ2-7; D not certain. The V gene lost 0 bases and the J gene lost 0 bases, with 12 bases spanning the gap. The germline CDR1 and CDR2 sequences are LNHNV and YYDKDF (reference sequence). This CDR3 has 16 amino acids. The CDR3 region is CATSRDLWAVSYEQYF. The CDR3 DNA is TGTGCCACCAGCAGAGACTTGTGGGCAGTCTCCTACGAGCAGTACTTC.

This clone was seen only a few times. The CDR3 reads CASSTGGRGTEAFF. In DNA, the CDR3 is TGTGCCAGCAGCACAGGGGGAAGGGGCACTGAAGCTTTCTTT. This rearrangement joins TRBV7-3 to TRBJ1-1; TRBD1 aligns across 8 bases. Germline V lookup: CDR1 SGHTA, CDR2 FQGTGA. V shed 5 bases, J shed 4 bases, and the junction held 6 bases outside the gene matches. The CDR3 has 14 amino acids.

The genes are TRBV28 and TRBJ2-2, with D possibly matching TRBD1 (6 bases). The germline CDR1 and CDR2 sequences are MDHEN and SYDVKM. V was trimmed by 5 bases and J by 4 bases, leaving 17 bases between them. CDR3 length: 16 amino acids. DNA of the CDR3: TGTGCCAGCAGTCTGCATACAGGGCGAGGCACCGGGGAGCTGTTTTTT. This gives the protein CASSLHTGRGTGELFF.

The chain is built from TRBV5-1 and TRBJ2-3, with D possibly matching TRBD2 (6 bases). Deletions cut 4 bases from V and 4 bases from J, with 16 bases between. Germline loops: CDR1 SGHRS, CDR2 YFSETQ. This CDR3 spans 15 amino acids. CDR3 in amino acids: CASSVPVGGADTQYF. The CDR3 coding sequence is TGCGCCAGCAGCGTCCCCGTCGGGGGTGCAGATACGCAGTATTTT.

The rearrangement links TRBV7-2 to TRBJ2-5, with 11 bases matching TRBD2. The CDR3 has 15 residues. Per germline, CDR1 SGHTA and CDR2 FQGNSA. J lost 4 bases, V lost 1 base, and 2 bases had no gene match. This CDR3 is CASSLGGLAGETQYF. CDR3 nucleotides: TGTGCCAGCAGCTTAGGTGGACTAGCGGGAGAGACCCAGTACTTC.

In this sample, this clone turned up a few times. V gene TRBV18 combines with J gene TRBJ1-1, with D unclear. The V end lost 0 bases, the J end lost 2 bases, and 10 bases lay between the germline ends. From germline, CDR1 is KGHSH and CDR2 LQKENI. CDR3 size: 15 residues. As DNA, the CDR3 is TGTGCCAGCTCACCACCGGGAGGAGGAAACACTGAAGCTTTCTTT. Protein: CASSPPGGGNTEAFF.

V is TRBV7-9 and J is TRBJ1-1, with 7 positions matching TRBD1. The CDR3 contains 15 residues. Germline-derived CDR1 and CDR2 are SEHNR and FQNEAQ (reference sequence). With V trimmed by 4 bases and J by 1 base, 6 bases remained unmatched. CDR3 loop: CASSSSRTGNTEAFF. Here the CDR3 DNA reads TGTGCCAGCAGCTCAAGTAGGACAGGGAACACTGAAGCTTTCTTT.

The chain joins TRBV25-1 to TRBJ2-6, with 8 bases aligning to TRBD1. The V gene end was trimmed by 8 bases and the J gene end by 2 bases; junction bases not matched to a gene: 8. This CDR3 has 16 amino acids. CDR1 and CDR2 from the germline V gene are MGHDK and SYGVNS. This CDR3 reads CASGTQGGTGANVLTF. CDR3 nucleotides: TGTGCCAGCGGGACACAGGGGGGAACTGGGGCCAACGTCCTGACTTTC. Based on the CDR3 plus reference TRBV25-1 and TRBJ2-6, the full variable domain is EADIYQTPRYLVIGTGKKITLECSQTMGHDKMYWYQQDPGMELHLIHYSYGVNSTEKGDLSSESTVSRIRTEHFPLTLESARPSHTSQYLCASGTQGGTGANVLTFGAGSRLTVL.

This clone was seen a handful of times. The rearrangement links TRBV2 to TRBJ1-1; D unclear. V lost 6 bases, J lost 5 bases, and 13 bases lay in between. This CDR3 is built from 13 residues. Germline assignment: CDR1 SNHLY and CDR2 FYNNEI. Written as DNA, the CDR3 is TGTGCCAGCAGCTCTTGGGGAGTGACTGAAGCTTTCTTT. Amino acid sequence: CASSSWGVTEAFF.

The J gene is TRBJ2-2, the V gene TRBV2; D may be TRBD1 (5 bases). This CDR3 contains 16 residues. CDR1 and CDR2 from the germline V gene are SNHLY and FYNNEI. The V end was cut by 5 bases, the J end by 0 bases, with 13 bases between. The DNA for the CDR3 is TGTGCCAGCAGTCAATGGGGCGGCTCGAACACCGGGGAGCTGTTTTTT. Amino acids: CASSQWGGSNTGELFF. The variable domain in full, completed from reference TRBV2 and TRBJ2-2, reads EPEVTQTPSHQVTQMGQEVILRCVPISNHLYFYWYRQILGQKVEFLVSFYNNEISEKSEIFDDQFSVERPDGSNFTLKIRSTKLEDSAMYFCASSQWGGSNTGELFFGEGSRLTVL.

This clone is medium-sized by share. The rearrangement uses TRBV6-4 and TRBJ2-1, with 9 bases identical to TRBD2. V was pared by 8 bases and J by 9 bases, with 17 bases of the junction left unmatched. The CDR3 runs 16 residues. In germline, CDR1 is MRHNA, CDR2 SNTAGT. The CDR3 loop reads CASEKGLGGGAGEQFF. The CDR3 DNA reads as TGTGCCAGCGAGAAGGGTCTTGGCGGGGGGGCAGGTGAGCAGTTCTTC.